This T cell receptor beta chain stems from a study of radiotherapy plus CTLA-4 blockade in lung cancer. V was cut by 6 bases and J by 8 bases, with 15 bases left in between. Germline assignment: CDR1 SGHTA and CDR2 FQGNSA. This CDR3 has 13 residues. Those patients who had chemo-refractory metastatic non-small-cell lung cancer were given focal radiation along with CTLA-4 blockade through ipilimumab. Clones were read by immunoSEQ multiplex PCR, and TCRdb kept only the in-frame ones, dropping some. The sample consists of roughly 50,000 clones, approximately 85% of them appearing once. The V gene is TRBV7-2, the J gene TRBJ2-3, with D possibly TRBD2 on 5 matching bases. The sample was peripheral blood, taken from a patient treated with radiotherapy plus ipilimumab. The TCR comes from a human donor with non-small cell lung cancer whose response to radiotherapy plus ipilimumab could not be evaluated. CDR3 sequence (DNA): TGTGCCAGCAGTTCGCGCCTGGACTCTACGCAGTATTTT. As protein: CASSSRLDSTQYF.